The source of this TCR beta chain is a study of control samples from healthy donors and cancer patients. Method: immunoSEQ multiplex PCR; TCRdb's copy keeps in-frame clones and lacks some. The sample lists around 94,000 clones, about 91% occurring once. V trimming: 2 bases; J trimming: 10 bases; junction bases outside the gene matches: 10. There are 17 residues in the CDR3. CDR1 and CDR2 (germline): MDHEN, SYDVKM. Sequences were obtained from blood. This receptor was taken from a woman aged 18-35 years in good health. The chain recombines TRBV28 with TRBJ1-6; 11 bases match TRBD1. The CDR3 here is CASSLVGQGGIGSPLHF. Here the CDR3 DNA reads TGTGCCAGCAGTTTAGTGGGACAGGGGGGGATTGGATCACCCCTCCACTTT.